This section outlines one TCR beta chain sequence together with its context. The entry originates in a study of cytomegalovirus exposure and HLA in healthy donors. This CDR3 comprises 14 residues. The germline V gene encodes CDR1 KGHSH and CDR2 LQKENI. V was cut by 2 bases and J by 2 bases, with 8 bases left in between. PCR amplification relied on 60 Vbeta primers (plus 13 Jbeta primers). The repertoire was sequenced with immunoSEQ multiplex PCR; TCRdb's copy has only in-frame clones and lacks some. The sample yields 90,000 or so clones, about four fifths seen once. The chain links TRBV18 to TRBJ2-3, with D perhaps TRBD1 (5 bases). The receptor was derived from a man aged 50 or older in good health and CMV-seronegative. Input material: PBMCs. The CDR3 nucleotides read TGTGCCAGCTCACCATCCAGGGTCACAGATACGCAGTATTTT. It yields the protein CASSPSRVTDTQYF. The full variable domain, completed using reference TRBV18 and TRBJ2-3, is NAGVMQNPRHLVRRRGQEARLRCSPMKGHSHVYWYRQLPEEGLKFMVYLQKENIIDESGMPKERFSAEFPKEGPSILRIQQVVRGDSAAYFCASSPSRVTDTQYFGPGTRLTVL.